The following is a TCR beta chain sequence with its context. The CDR3 length is 13 residues. CDR1 is SGHTA and CDR2 is FQGTGA in the germline V gene. V gave up 1 base and J gave up 3 bases, with 3 bases separating them. The sample originates from a study of control samples from healthy donors and cancer patients. The data were produced by immunoSEQ multiplex PCR, yet TCRdb's version contains in-frame clones alone and is incomplete. The sample comprises about 180,000 clones, roughly 90% of which are singletons, and roughly 1.3% rests with the top ten. This TCR was sampled from a woman in her forties or fifties in good health. This chain links TRBV7-3 with TRBJ1-4; no reliable D call. The sequencing input was blood. For the CDR3, the DNA is TGTGCCAGCAGCTTAAATGCTAATGAAAAACTGTTTTTT. Translation: CASSLNANEKLFF.